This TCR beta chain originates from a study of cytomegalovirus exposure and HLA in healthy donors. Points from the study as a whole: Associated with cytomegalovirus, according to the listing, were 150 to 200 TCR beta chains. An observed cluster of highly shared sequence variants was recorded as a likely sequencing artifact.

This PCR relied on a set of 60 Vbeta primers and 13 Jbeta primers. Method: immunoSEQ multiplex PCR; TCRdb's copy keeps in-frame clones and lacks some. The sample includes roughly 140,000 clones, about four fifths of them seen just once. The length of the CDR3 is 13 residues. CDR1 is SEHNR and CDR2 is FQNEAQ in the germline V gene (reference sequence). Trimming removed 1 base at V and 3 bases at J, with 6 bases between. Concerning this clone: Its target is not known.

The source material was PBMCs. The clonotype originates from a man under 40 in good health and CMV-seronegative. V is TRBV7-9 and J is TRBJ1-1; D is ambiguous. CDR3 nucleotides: TGTGCCAGCAGCTTAGTGGCAGACACTGAAGCTTTCTTT. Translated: CASSLVADTEAFF. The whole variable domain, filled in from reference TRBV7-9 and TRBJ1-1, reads DTGVSQNPRHKITKRGQNVTFRCDPISEHNRLYWYRQTLGQGPEFLTYFQNEAQLEKSRLLSDRFSAERPKGSFSTLEIQRTEQGDSAMYLCASSLVADTEAFFGQGTRLTVV.